The 10 T cell receptor beta chains below come from one sample, sequenced in a study of OX40 agonist ivuxolimab in advanced cancers. Libraries were prepared by immunoSEQ multiplex PCR; TCRdb keeps only in-frame clonotypes and omits some of them. The table lists over 60,000 clones, 85% to 90% of them singletons, with 0.86% in the top ten. The sequencing here drew on CD4+ or CD8+ T cells sorted from blood, taken in a trial of the OX40 agonist ivuxolimab. Source of these receptors: an adult with an advanced solid tumor such as melanoma, head and neck, liver or kidney cancer.

This clone has only a few counts. The chain combines TRBV28 with TRBJ2-1; 9 bases align to TRBD2. The CDR3 has 14 amino acids. Unmatched junction bases numbered 12, after V lost 11 bases and J lost 7 bases. From germline, CDR1 is MDHEN and CDR2 SYDVKM. CDR3 in amino acids: CAGKGGGARNEQFF. CDR3 nucleotide sequence: TGTGCCGGGAAGGGCGGGGGGGCTAGGAATGAGCAGTTCTTC.

The chain joins TRBV5-4 to TRBJ2-7, with D unresolved. The CDR3 is 13 residues long. The germline V and J ends were trimmed by 6 bases and 3 bases, with 13 bases remaining between them. CDR1 SGHNT and CDR2 YYREEE come from the germline V gene (reference sequence). Written as DNA, the CDR3 is TGTGCCAGCACCCGTGGGGAAGGCTACGAGCAGTACTTC. Protein: CASTRGEGYEQYF.

The genes are TRBV5-1 and TRBJ2-5; D gene unclear. Looked up from germline, CDR1 is SGHRS and CDR2 is YFSETQ. The CDR3 covers 15 residues. Trimming removed 0 bases at V and 5 bases at J, with 14 bases between. The CDR3 bases are TGCGCCAGCAGCTTGGGGCCCACGCCGGAGGAGACCCAGTACTTC. This codes for CASSLGPTPEETQYF.

This chain uses TRBV19 with TRBJ2-2; 8 positions agree with TRBD1. The V gene's germline CDR1 is LNHDA and CDR2 SQIVND (reference sequence). The V gene end was trimmed by 8 bases and the J gene end by 1 base; junction bases not matched to a gene: 3. The length of the CDR3 is 14 residues. The CDR3 reads CASSDRGNTGELFF. For the CDR3, the DNA is TGTGCCAGTTCCGACAGGGGGAACACCGGGGAGCTGTTTTTT.

V gene TRBV28 combines with J gene TRBJ1-2, with 7 bases aligning to TRBD1. Germline trimming cut 6 bases from V and 4 bases from J; bases unmatched to any gene: 5. Germline V gene data show CDR1 as MDHEN and CDR2 as SYDVKM. The CDR3 spans 13 residues. The CDR3 DNA sequence: TGTGCCAGCAGCAGGGACAGACTCTATGGCTACACCTTC. Its translation is CASSRDRLYGYTF.

This chain connects TRBV5-1 to TRBJ1-6; 9 positions agree with TRBD1. J lost 9 bases, V lost 6 bases, and 10 bases had no gene match. This CDR3 has 15 residues. Germline CDR1 SGHRS, CDR2 YFSETQ. The CDR3 reads CASKSIATGGSPLHF. Written as DNA, the CDR3 is TGCGCCAGCAAAAGTATCGCGACAGGGGGTTCACCCCTCCACTTT.

This clone has a single count. This chain links TRBV6-5 with TRBJ2-5; D gene ambiguous. V lost 2 bases and J 2 bases, leaving 6 bases between the germline ends. Germline lookup yields CDR1 MNHEY and CDR2 SVGAGI. The CDR3 has 13 amino acids. The CDR3 bases are TGTGCCAGCAGTTACGGGCGGCAAGAGACCCAGTACTTC. The encoded protein is CASSYGRQETQYF.

This chain links TRBV2 with TRBJ2-2; D uncertain. From germline, CDR1 is SNHLY and CDR2 FYNNEI. The CDR3 is made up of 13 amino acids. V was pared by 7 bases and J by 0 bases, with 6 bases between. The CDR3 spells CASKGTNTGELFF. The CDR3 DNA sequence: TGTGCCAGCAAAGGGACGAACACCGGGGAGCTGTTTTTT.

The rearrangement links TRBV5-1 to TRBJ2-1, with 8 bases lining up with TRBD2. The CDR3 consists of 15 residues. Germline V gene sequence: CDR1 SGHRS, CDR2 YFSETQ. Unmatched junction bases numbered 8, after V lost 4 bases and J lost 5 bases. CDR3 sequence: CASSRGGLLNNEQFF. The CDR3 DNA is TGCGCCAGCAGCCGGGGGGGTCTCCTTAACAATGAGCAGTTCTTC.

This chain joins TRBV5-4 and TRBJ2-7; D is ambiguous. In germline, CDR1 is SGHNT, CDR2 YYREEE (reference sequence). The ends were cut back, 1 base at V and 5 bases at J, with 10 bases in the middle. The CDR3 runs 13 residues. The CDR3 is CASSLYGINEQYF. CDR3 bases: TGTGCCAGCAGCTTGTATGGTATTAACGAGCAGTACTTC.